The rows below give T cell receptor beta chains drawn from one sample of a study of response to subunit inactivated influenza vaccine. Each CDR3 protein gets one entry after TCRdb re-called the RT-PCR reads with MiXCR. The repertoire has roughly 650,000 distinct CDR3 sequences, about 15% of them found once; the top ten carry around 10%. The material was PBMCs from blood, obtained less than 13 days after vaccination. Receptors were obtained from a middle-aged man who received an inactivated influenza vaccine. CDR3s include the opening cysteine and the closing phenylalanine or tryptophan. A D gene is named only where the DNA matches it firmly. The listing skips clone size in some rows; elsewhere it reads once, few, many or a size class.

TRBV4-2	-	TRBJ2-3	-	TGTGCCAGCAGCCAAGATTTGGCGACCACAGATACGCAGTATTTT	CASSQDLATTDTQYF
TRBV7-6	-	TRBJ1-3	-	TGTGCCAGCAGCTTATCCCCGCAGGGTAGGAAGAACACCATATATTTT	CASSLSPQGRKNTIYF
TRBV29-1	TRBD1	TRBJ1-2	few	TGCAGCGGGGGGGACAGGGGGCCCTATGGCTACACCTTC	CSGGDRGPYGYTF
TRBV28	-	TRBJ1-4	-	TGTGCCAGCGGAATACCTGAGGGAGAACGTAATGAAAAACTGTTTTTT	CASGIPEGERNEKLFF
TRBV5-5	TRBD1	TRBJ2-7	many	TGTGCCAGCAGCTTGGCGGCAGGGGGCTACGAGCAGTACTTC	CASSLAAGGYEQYF
TRBV12-3/TRBV12-4	TRBD2	TRBJ2-1	many	TGTGCCAGCACCACGGGACTAGGGTCCTACAATGAGCAGTTCTTC	CASTTGLGSYNEQFF
TRBV7-3	TRBD1	TRBJ1-1	-	TGTGCCAGCAGCACACAACAGGGGGAGAACACTGAAGCTTTCTTT	CASSTQQGENTEAFF
TRBV24-1	TRBD1	TRBJ1-5	-	TGTGCCACCAGTGATCTAGGACAGGAGCACAATCAGCCCCAGCATTTT	CATSDLGQEHNQPQHF
TRBV30	-	TRBJ1-5	-	TGTGCCTGGAGTGTACCCAACGACAAGACCCAGCATTTT	CAWSVPNDKTQHF
TRBV15	-	TRBJ1-4	few	TGTGCCACCAGCAGAGAAGGGCTCGGTGCAACTAATGAAAAACTGTTTTTT	CATSREGLGATNEKLFF
TRBV12-3/TRBV12-4	-	TRBJ1-2	few	TGTGCCAGCAGCCTTCGCTGGACAAGGGAGTCTAGATATGGCTACACCTTC	CASSLRWTRESRYGYTF
TRBV12-3/TRBV12-4	-	TRBJ1-5	few	TGTGCCAGCAGTTTCGTTGGGGGCAGCAATCAGCCCCAGCATTTT	CASSFVGGSNQPQHF
TRBV5-1	-	TRBJ2-7	few	TGCGCCAGCAGCTTGAGGACGACGGGCTCCTACGAGCAGTACTTC	CASSLRTTGSYEQYF
TRBV18	TRBD1	TRBJ2-3	few	TGTGCCAGCTCACACCGACAGGGTGGCACAGATACGCAGTATTTT	CASSHRQGGTDTQYF
TRBV5-1	TRBD1	TRBJ2-7	-	TGCGCCAGCAGCTTGGGACAGGGGAAGTCCTACGAGCAGTACTTC	CASSLGQGKSYEQYF
TRBV9	TRBD1	TRBJ2-7	-	TGTGCCAGCAGCGGCCGACAGGGATCGGTCGAGCAGTACTTC	CASSGRQGSVEQYF
TRBV6-2/TRBV6-3	-	TRBJ1-4	few	TGTGCCAGCAGACCACCCACCGGGGGGACTTCTGAAAAACTGTTTTTT	CASRPPTGGTSEKLFF
TRBV6-5	-	TRBJ2-1	-	TGTGCCAGCAGTTTTCGTGAAATGAATGAGCAGTTCTTC	CASSFREMNEQFF
TRBV6-2/TRBV6-3	TRBD1	TRBJ1-1	-	TGTGCCAGCAGTTATTCCCGACAGGGTCGCACTGAAGCTTTCTTT	CASSYSRQGRTEAFF
TRBV11-1	-	TRBJ2-3	many	TGTGCCAGCAGCTTTCCCTATAACATTGGGGGTTGGAAAGATACGCAGTATTTT	CASSFPYNIGGWKDTQYF
TRBV24-1	-	TRBJ2-3	-	TGTGCCACCAGTGATCCGCCACTTGGTACGCAGTATTTT	CATSDPPLGTQYF
TRBV7-3	-	TRBJ2-3	-	TGTGCCAGCAGCTATGGGGGCTCTAGCACAGATACGCAGTATTTT	CASSYGGSSTDTQYF
TRBV24-1	-	TRBJ2-1	many	TGTGCCACCAGTTCCATACAGGGCGGGAGTGGGGCCAGGGAGCAGTTCTTC	CATSSIQGGSGAREQFF
TRBV3-1	-	TRBJ2-7	-	TGTGCCAGCAGCCAAGTTCTAGCTGGGGAGCAGTACTTC	CASSQVLAGEQYF
TRBV7-8	TRBD2	TRBJ2-7	few	TGTGCCAGCAGTGAGGGACTAGCGGAGTCCTACGAGCAGTACTTC	CASSEGLAESYEQYF